This record looks at one TCR beta chain sequence and its context. CDR1 is LGHDT and CDR2 is YNNKEL in the germline V gene (reference sequence). The V and J ends lost 0 bases and 3 bases, in that order; junction bases with no gene match: 15. The CDR3 length is 20 residues. These data originate in a study of Ad26.COV2.S vaccination and SARS-CoV-2 variants. The overall study: Ad26.COV2.S was injected intramuscularly once or twice, 56 days apart.

Generated by immunoSEQ multiplex PCR, the TCRdb table keeps only in-frame clones and is missing some. The sample lists about 390,000 clones, less than 90% occurring once. Treatment given: 15 to 20 received Ad26.COV2.S at low or high dose, single or two shots; several received placebo; per-sample allocation not given. Day 63 after the first vaccine or placebo injection was the time point for sampling. Recruitment in Boston yielded a donor of adult age, 18-55 years. The J gene is TRBJ2-3, the V gene TRBV3-1 (or the pseudogene TRBV3-2); 10 nucleotides line up with TRBD2. This sequence originates from a person between 18 and 59 years old who received the Ad26.COV2.S COVID-19 vaccine or a placebo. The sequences come from peripheral blood, collected in a trial of Ad26.COV2.S vaccine versus placebo. This CDR3 reads CASSQDEPRLAGGRTDTQYF. Written as DNA, the CDR3 is TGTGCCAGCAGCCAAGATGAACCTCGTTTAGCGGGGGGTAGGACAGATACGCAGTATTTT.